The 20 T cell receptor beta chains listed next were all sequenced from one sample in a study of graft-versus-host responses after intestinal transplantation. Their target antigens are unknown. Repertoires were generated with immunoSEQ multiplex PCR, while TCRdb's copy carries only in-frame clones and drops some. Seen here are about 88,000 clones, 91% observed once, and the top ten hold under 0.4%. The source was unstimulated CD4+ T cells sorted from spleen or lymph node cells, collected before transplant. Receptor source: a human donor who was the organ donor for an intestinal transplant.

The table lists this clone with a count of one. The chain joins TRBV28 to TRBJ2-3; D is perhaps TRBD2 (6 bases). Trimming removed 6 bases from V and 2 bases from J, with 18 bases in between. From germline, CDR1 is MDHEN and CDR2 SYDVKM. The CDR3 runs to 16 residues. In DNA, the CDR3 is TGTGCCAGCAGCAAAGGTCGGGGGTACTCCACAGATACGCAGTATTTT. Amino acids: CASSKGRGYSTDTQYF.

The chain joins TRBV7-2 to TRBJ2-3, with TRBD2 matching 9 bases. This CDR3 is built from 17 residues. CDR1 SGHTA and CDR2 FQGNSA come from the germline V gene. The junction had 9 bases not matched to a gene; V was cut back by 1 base and J by 4 bases. The CDR3 nucleotides are TGTGCCAGCAGCTTAGGGGTGTTAGCGGGGGTCGCAGATACGCAGTATTTT. Translation gives CASSLGVLAGVADTQYF. The variable domain in full, completed from reference TRBV7-2 and TRBJ2-3, reads GAGVSQSPSNKVTEKGKDVELRCDPISGHTALYWYRQSLGQGLEFLIYFQGNSAPDKSGLPSDRFSAERTGGSVSTLTIQRTQQEDSAVYLCASSLGVLAGVADTQYFGPGTRLTVL.

This chain connects TRBV30 to TRBJ1-5; maybe TRBD1 (6 bases). Trimming stripped 8 bases from V and 5 bases from J, with 19 bases between. This CDR3 has 14 amino acids. Germline loops: CDR1 GTSNPN, CDR2 SVGIG (reference sequence). Here the CDR3 reads CAGSQGTLDQPQHF. CDR3 nucleotide sequence: TGTGCCGGCTCCCAAGGGACACTAGATCAGCCCCAGCATTTT.

The rearrangement joins TRBV25-1 to TRBJ2-5, with D possibly matching TRBD2 (7 bases). Germline V gene data show CDR1 as MGHDK and CDR2 as SYGVNS. The germline V and J ends were trimmed by 8 bases and 5 bases, with 18 bases remaining between them. CDR3 size: 14 residues. CDR3 protein: CASGGGQLNETQYF. The DNA for the CDR3 is TGTGCCAGCGGGGGGGGGCAATTGAACGAGACCCAGTACTTC.

This clone was recorded only once. The rearrangement joins TRBV19 to TRBJ1-4, with 7 bases identical to TRBD1. Looked up from germline, CDR1 is LNHDA and CDR2 is SQIVND (reference sequence). V lost 6 bases and J lost 7; bases outside the gene matches: 8. This CDR3 region has 14 residues. The CDR3 region has the DNA TGTGCCAGTAGGGGTAGAGGGGGCAGTGAAAAACTGTTTTTT. Residues: CASRGRGGSEKLFF. Full variable domain (missing parts from reference TRBV19 and TRBJ1-4): DGGITQSPKYLFRKEGQNVTLSCEQNLNHDAMYWYRQDPGQGLRLIYYSQIVNDFQKGDIAEGYSVSREKKESFPLTVTSAQKNPTAFYLCASRGRGGSEKLFFGSGTQLSVL.

J is TRBJ2-3 and V is TRBV6-5; D may be TRBD1 (5 bases). The CDR3 length is 14 residues. Trimming stripped 5 bases from V and 3 bases from J, with 12 bases between. Germline V gene data show CDR1 as MNHEY and CDR2 as SVGAGI. The DNA of the CDR3 is TGTGCCAGCAGTGTAAACAGGTGGACAGATACGCAGTATTTT. The encoded protein is CASSVNRWTDTQYF.

The table lists this clone with a few counts. J is TRBJ2-5 and V is TRBV28; D is possibly TRBD2 (6 bases). V lost 3 bases and J lost 5, with 13 bases in between. In germline, CDR1 is MDHEN, CDR2 SYDVKM. CDR3 length: 14 amino acids. The CDR3 DNA reads as TGTGCCAGCAGTTTTGCAGGAGGGAGGGAGACCCAGTACTTC. This gives the protein CASSFAGGRETQYF.

The gene calls are TRBV6-5 and TRBJ2-7; the D gene is possibly TRBD2 (6 bases). The CDR3 runs 15 residues. Germline V lookup: CDR1 MNHEY, CDR2 SVGAGI. V lost 5 bases, J lost 0 bases, and 14 bases lay in between. CDR3 residues: CASSASGTFSYEQYF. In DNA, the CDR3 is TGTGCCAGCAGTGCCTCCGGGACTTTCTCCTACGAGCAGTACTTC.

The V gene is TRBV5-4, the J gene TRBJ2-7; D is possibly TRBD2 (7 bases). Per germline, CDR1 SGHNT and CDR2 YYREEE (reference sequence). CDR3 length equals 15 residues. The V gene lost 2 bases and the J gene lost 2 bases, with 14 bases spanning the gap. The CDR3 nucleotides are TGTGCCAGCAGCTTTGGGGGAGGGGGGCCCTACGAGCAGTACTTC. It translates to CASSFGGGGPYEQYF.

This sequence joins TRBV6-5 and TRBJ2-7; TRBD1 aligns across 9 bases. This CDR3 contains 15 residues. Germline CDR1 reads MNHEY; CDR2 reads SVGAGI. The ends lost 6 bases at V and 5 bases at J; junction bases unmatched: 11. The CDR3 nucleotides read TGTGCCAGCAGCCGTCCCGGGACAGGGAACGACGAGCAGTACTTC. Protein sequence: CASSRPGTGNDEQYF.

This clone has a single count. The rearrangement links TRBV14 to TRBJ2-1; D not resolved. This CDR3 has 14 amino acids. Per germline, CDR1 SGHDN and CDR2 FVKESK. Trimming took off 5 bases at V and 0 bases at J, with 8 bases between the two ends. The CDR3: CASSTQSSYNEQFF. The CDR3 DNA reads as TGTGCCAGCAGCACACAAAGCTCCTACAATGAGCAGTTCTTC.

This rearrangement joins TRBV7-3 to TRBJ2-3; no reliable D call. The germline V gene encodes CDR1 SGHTA and CDR2 FQGTGA. The V end lost 5 bases, the J end lost 1 base, and 7 bases lay between the germline ends. The CDR3 covers 13 residues. CDR3 in amino acids: CASSPSGTDTQYF. The DNA for the CDR3 is TGTGCCAGCAGCCCCAGCGGCACAGATACGCAGTATTTT.

The CDR3 DNA sequence: TGTGCCAGCAGCGTAGCGGGAGGGCCCTCTAATGAGCAGTTCTTC. Its protein product is CASSVAGGPSNEQFF. The V gene is TRBV6-1, the J gene TRBJ2-1; 11 bases map to TRBD2. CDR3 length: 15 amino acids. Germline V lookup: CDR1 MNHNS, CDR2 SASEGT. The junction had 8 bases not matched to a gene; V was cut back by 6 bases and J by 7 bases.

The chain employs TRBV28 and TRBJ1-2, with 7 bases that match TRBD1. Germline CDR1 is MDHEN and CDR2 is SYDVKM. The CDR3 is 15 residues long. V shed 3 bases, J shed 6 bases, and the junction held 10 bases outside the gene matches. The CDR3 coding sequence is TGTGCCAGCAGTTTGAGGGGGCGCAGGTTCGATGGCTACACCTTC. It codes for CASSLRGRRFDGYTF.

The J gene is TRBJ2-6, the V gene TRBV28; tentatively, D is TRBD1 (6 bases). Germline-derived CDR1 and CDR2 are MDHEN and SYDVKM. The CDR3 consists of 16 residues. Trimming cost V 7 bases and J 0 bases, with 13 bases left between them. The chain's CDR3 is CASTVGTPSGANVLTF. CDR3 in DNA: TGTGCCAGCACCGTAGGGACACCCTCTGGGGCCAACGTCCTGACTTTC.

The chain joins TRBV5-6 to TRBJ2-6; 9 bases map to TRBD1. CDR3 size: 17 residues. Germline V gene sequence: CDR1 SGHDT, CDR2 YYEEEE. J gave up 0 bases and V 6 bases, and 7 bases lay outside the gene matches. The CDR3 region has the DNA TGTGCCAGCACAGGGGGACAGGGTCCCTCTGGGGCCAACGTCCTGACTTTC. Protein product: CASTGGQGPSGANVLTF.

The rearrangement uses TRBV30 and TRBJ2-2, with D possibly matching TRBD2 (5 bases). The CDR3 is 13 residues long. The ends were cut back, 0 bases at V and 5 bases at J, with 7 bases in the middle. Germline assignment: CDR1 GTSNPN and CDR2 SVGIG (reference sequence). CDR3 nucleotide sequence: TGTGCCTGGAGTGTTACTAGTACCGGGGAGCTGTTTTTT. Protein sequence: CAWSVTSTGELFF.

The CDR3 sequence is CASSRQGANSPLHF. The CDR3 DNA is TGTGCCAGCAGTCGACAGGGGGCTAATTCACCCCTCCACTTT. The genes are TRBV11-2 and TRBJ1-6; 10 bases fit TRBD1. Germline V gene sequence: CDR1 SGHAT, CDR2 FQNNGV. The junction had 2 bases not matched to a gene; V was cut back by 6 bases and J by 6 bases. CDR3 size: 14 residues.

The gene calls are TRBV11-3 and TRBJ1-1, with D unresolved. V lost 6 bases, J lost 4 bases, and 15 bases lay in between. The CDR3 is 14 amino acids. Germline CDR1 and CDR2: SGHNT and YENEEA. CDR3 sequence: CASSWALVSTEAFF. In DNA form, the CDR3 reads TGTGCCAGCAGTTGGGCTCTCGTGAGCACTGAAGCTTTCTTT.

The chain combines TRBV18 with TRBJ1-1; weak D call: TRBD1 (5 bases). The CDR3 has 14 residues. Per the germline V gene, CDR1 is KGHSH and CDR2 is LQKENI. Trimming took 3 bases from V and 5 from J, leaving 13 bases between them. The CDR3 region has the DNA TGTGCCAGCTCACCCCAGGAAGGGGAAACTGAAGCTTTCTTT. It encodes CASSPQEGETEAFF.